This T cell receptor beta chain was recorded in a study of shared clonotypes between healthy human individuals (TCRdb year 2020). Context from the whole study: The cohort comprised two women and a few men aged 18 to 49 years. Between about 0.85 and 9.5 billion PBMCs per donor were obtained by leukapheresis. To estimate repertoire size and how much clonotype sharing occurs between individuals, the study deeply sequenced the blood TCR repertoires of roughly 5 healthy adults. Per donor, three plates each were used for CD4 naive and CD4 memory, two for CD8 naive, and one for CD8 memory. To increase sequencing depth and limit assay-specific biases, TCR repertoire library preparation and sequencing were carried out by different laboratories using diverse techniques.

Healthy HIV-negative adults with no recently reported acute infections or vaccinations were included as donors. Every donor was a Caucasian adult living in Nashville, Tennessee, USA. Magnetic negative selection was used to enrich CD4+ T cells, after which naive cells were positively selected on CD45RA and the negative fraction became the memory subset. Blood was obtained by leukapheresis, after which PBMCs were separated by Ficoll-Histopaque density gradient centrifugation and cryopreserved in liquid nitrogen vapor phase. Analytical flow cytometry was used to check the purity and quantity of each magnetically sorted T cell population. Genomic DNA was isolated from every sorted fraction and measured by UV absorbance on a Nanodrop 2000c. A word on this clone: Its antigen is unknown. One base away there is no much larger clone; base qualities are not given.

Results and caveats for the whole study, not just this receptor: When several donors were compared, the shared fraction of clonotypes was 5% to 6.5% for naive CD4, approximately 3.3% for naive CD8, 2% to 2.5% for memory CD4, and roughly 0.43% for memory CD8. Even with the large sequencing depth, rarefaction of the sorted-subset datasets indicated that sequencing was incomplete. Higher generation probabilities were observed for clonotypes shared by all four sorted-subset donors than for non-shared clonotypes. Because the study included a small number of donors, the genetic and exposure-history diversity represented was limited. Estimated clonotype richness was generally larger for naive than for memory subsets. Sampling was restricted to blood, and TCR repertoires in tissues likely differ from the TCR repertoires found in blood. Pairwise subsampling indicated that sequencing depth was expected to affect the degree of clonotype sharing among donors.

The germline V gene (reference sequence) sets CDR1 to MNHEY and CDR2 to SMNVEV. There are 14 amino acids in the CDR3, from cysteine to phenylalanine inclusive. Only CDR3 DNA remains: 42 bases, in frame from the first base. V was cut back by 2 bases and J by 4 bases, leaving a gap of 11 bases between them. Using the deep immunoSEQ assay, multiplex PCR amplified TCR CDR3 regions from genomic DNA. Extracted genomic DNA from each cell subset was distributed evenly across all wells of several immunoSEQ 96-well plates, and each plate was treated as a replicate. For sorted subsets, approximately 200 ng of genomic DNA, equivalent to 30,000 or so T cell genomes, went into each replicate PCR. Purified libraries were quantified with a Qubit 3.0 fluorometer, sized on a Bioanalyzer 2100, and re-quantified with the KAPA Library Quantification kit. A separate single-read 150-cycle Illumina NextSeq 550 flow cell was used to sequence each immunoSEQ 96-well plate. The published analysis was carried out like this. Because the immunoSEQ output included only junctional sequences and no quality scores, the filtering could not be the same as the filtering used for full-length reads. Sequences were annotated with PyIR, a Python wrapper for IgBLAST v1.9, using IMGT germline references to assign V/J genes and CDR3. Reads were filtered out if the reads had weak V/J assignments (E-value above 1e-6), no CDR3, stop codons, out-of-frame junctions, or ambiguous translated residues. A V3J clonotype was defined by an identical inferred V gene, J gene, and CDR3 amino acid sequence. The percentage overlap between two repertoires was calculated by dividing the number of shared unique clonotypes by the size of the smaller repertoire. Three approaches were used to assess repertoire richness: RTK rarefaction, the Chao1 estimator, and Recon v2.1 estimates of unobserved clonotypes. Generation probabilities were computed with OLGA for all TCRbeta clonotypes obtained by the gDNA method from a handful of donors. TCRdb re-hosts the immuneACCESS table, in-frame sequences only. Its copies lack some clones; in the studies checked, an unresolved V gene accounts for under half of them, and the cause for the rest is not known. V and J calls and clone size are those listed in that table; D and trimming were worked out from the DNA. The sample includes approximately 980,000 clones, with roughly 72% observed a single time. Approximately 1.5% of the sample rests with the top ten.

This sequence originates from a man younger than 35 in good health. The chain was built from TRBV27 and TRBJ1-1; matching of 5 bases hints at TRBD1 as the D gene. Sequenced material: memory CD4+ T cells sorted from blood. In the paper's terms, the cell subset or site label means: CD45RA-negative fraction. The bases are TGTGCCAGCAGTTTAACAGGAGGGATCACTGAAGCTTTCTTT. This translates into CASSLTGGITEAFF.